The sequence of this TCR beta chain was determined in a study of Ad26.COV2.S vaccination and SARS-CoV-2 variants. Whole-study context: Recipients of Ad26.COV2.S got it intramuscularly, once or twice 56 days apart. Whole-study findings and limits: Breadth of non-spike TCRs did not differ between vaccinees and placebo recipients.

In the case of this clone: Antigen specificity is unknown.

Assay used: immunoSEQ multiplex PCR; TCRdb lists only in-frame clones, some missing. Seen here are some 240,000 clones, around nine tenths observed once, and the top ten hold roughly 3%. Sample treatment: approximately 18 received Ad26.COV2.S at low or high dose, single or two shots; about 5 received placebo; per-sample allocation not given. Sampling took place 63 days after the first vaccine or placebo injection. An Ad26 vector carrying the Wuhan-strain SARS-CoV-2 spike served as the vaccine. The CDR3 has 13 amino acids. Germline CDR1 is MGHDK and CDR2 is SYGVNS. Unmatched junction bases numbered 1, after V lost 6 bases and J lost 2 bases.

This receptor was identified in a person aged 18 to 65 who received the Ad26.COV2.S COVID-19 vaccine or a placebo. The specimen comprised peripheral blood, sampled in a trial of Ad26.COV2.S vaccine versus placebo. The rearrangement joins TRBV25-1 to TRBJ1-5; 7 nucleotides line up with TRBD1. CDR3 DNA sequence: TGTGCCAGCAGAGGGACAGGCAATCAGCCCCAGCATTTT. Amino acid sequence: CASRGTGNQPQHF.